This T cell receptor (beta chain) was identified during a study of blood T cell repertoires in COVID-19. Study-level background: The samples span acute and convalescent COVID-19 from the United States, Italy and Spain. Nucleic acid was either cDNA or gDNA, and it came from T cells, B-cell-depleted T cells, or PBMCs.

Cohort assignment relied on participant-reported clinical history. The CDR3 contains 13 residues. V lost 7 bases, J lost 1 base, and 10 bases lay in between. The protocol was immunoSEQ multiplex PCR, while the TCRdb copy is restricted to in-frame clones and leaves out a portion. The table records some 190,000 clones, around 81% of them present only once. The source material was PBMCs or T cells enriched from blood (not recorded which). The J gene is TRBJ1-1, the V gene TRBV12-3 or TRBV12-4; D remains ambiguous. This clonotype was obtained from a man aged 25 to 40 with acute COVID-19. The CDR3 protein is CASIQGGNTEAFF. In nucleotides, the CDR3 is TGTGCCAGCATCCAAGGAGGGAACACTGAAGCTTTCTTT.